The 13 T cell receptor beta chains reported below all come from one sample, sequenced in a study of response to subunit inactivated influenza vaccine. TCRdb reprocessed the RT-PCR reads via MiXCR and lists one record per CDR3 protein. The sample lists about 800,000 distinct CDR3 sequences, roughly 20% occurring once. The sequencing here drew on PBMCs from blood, taken 4 to 6 days after vaccination. These receptors all stem from a man aged 45-65 years who received an inactivated influenza vaccine.

The rearrangement joins TRBV18 to TRBJ2-7; a weak D match, TRBD1 (5 bases). The V gene lost 0 bases and the J gene lost 6 bases, with 18 bases spanning the gap. The CDR3 extends over 16 amino acids. Germline values: CDR1 KGHSH, CDR2 LQKENI. The CDR3 reads CASSPPLRGQLREQYF. The CDR3 bases are TGTGCCAGCTCACCACCTTTAAGGGGCCAACTACGCGAGCAGTACTTC.

Concerning this clonotype: A junction boundary mismatches the germline segment, possibly from a read error. This rearrangement joins TRBV20-1 to TRBJ1-3; D is unresolved. CDR1 is DFQATT and CDR2 is SNEGSKA in the germline V gene (reference sequence). The CDR3 is 14 amino acids. The CDR3 DNA sequence: TGCAGTGCTAGAGATACCGGGCCTGGGAACACCATATATTTT. Translated: CSARDTGPGNTIYF.

The chain employs TRBV7-9 and TRBJ2-5, with TRBD2 matching over 9 bases. Germline assignment: CDR1 SEHNR and CDR2 FQNEAQ (reference sequence). V shed 2 bases, J shed 5 bases, and the junction held 3 bases outside the gene matches. The CDR3 loop spans 14 amino acids. The CDR3 spells CASSLSGTSETQYF. For the CDR3, the DNA is TGTGCCAGCAGCTTATCCGGGACTAGCGAGACCCAGTACTTC.

This clonotype was seen a handful of times. The chain links TRBV10-3 to TRBJ1-5, with D maybe TRBD1 (6 bases). Germline V CDR1 and CDR2: ENHRY, SYGVKD. The CDR3 loop spans 16 amino acids. The germline V and J ends were trimmed by 3 bases and 2 bases, with 14 bases remaining between them. The CDR3: CAISDWAGVGNQPQHF. The CDR3 DNA follows: TGTGCCATCAGTGATTGGGCAGGGGTCGGCAATCAGCCCCAGCATTTT.

The CDR3 protein is CASSPPGNSPLHF. The CDR3 DNA reads as TGTGCCAGCAGCCCGCCGGGAAATTCACCCCTCCACTTT. The V call is TRBV7-8, the J call TRBJ1-6; D remains unclear. The length of the CDR3 is 13 residues. Deletions cut 5 bases from V and 7 bases from J, with 9 bases between. Germline CDR1 SGHVS, CDR2 FQNEAQ.

This clonotype was detected only a few times. CDR3 in amino acids: CASSPDIYSYNEQFF. The DNA of the CDR3 is TGTGCCAGCAGCCCAGACATCTACTCCTACAATGAGCAGTTCTTC. The rearrangement links TRBV3-1 to TRBJ2-1, with D hard to call. Per the germline V gene, CDR1 is LGHDT and CDR2 is YNNKEL (reference sequence). The V end was cut by 4 bases, the J end by 0 bases, with 10 bases between. The CDR3 spans 15 residues.

This chain uses TRBV10-2 with TRBJ2-1; 16 bases match TRBD2. Germline lookup yields CDR1 WSHSY and CDR2 SAAADI. V trimming: 6 bases; J trimming: 8 bases; junction bases outside the gene matches: 4. This CDR3 contains 15 residues. CDR3 region: CASRGLAGGRYEQFF. In nucleotides, the CDR3 is TGCGCCAGCAGGGGACTAGCGGGGGGGCGGTATGAGCAGTTCTTC.

The table lists this clonotype with a count of one. The chain links TRBV18 to TRBJ2-7; D is uncertain. Germline lookup yields CDR1 KGHSH and CDR2 LQKENI. The V gene lost 2 bases and the J gene lost 3 bases, with 8 bases spanning the gap. This CDR3 is 13 amino acids long. CDR3 loop: CASSPSVGYEQYF. In DNA, the CDR3 is TGTGCCAGCTCACCAAGCGTAGGCTACGAGCAGTACTTC.

V and J are TRBV3-1 and TRBJ2-2; 10 bases fit TRBD2. Germline V gene data show CDR1 as LGHDT and CDR2 as YNNKEL (reference sequence). Trimming cost V 1 base and J 5 bases; bases outside gene matches: 4. The CDR3 has 16 residues. Here the CDR3 reads CASSQVGLAVTGELFF. The DNA of the CDR3 is TGTGCCAGCAGCCAAGTCGGACTAGCGGTTACCGGGGAGCTGTTTTTT.

The rearrangement joins TRBV5-1 to TRBJ2-7, with D possibly called TRBD1 or TRBD2 (6 bases each). The CDR3 totals 13 residues. The germline V and J ends were trimmed by 4 bases and 6 bases, with 14 bases remaining between them. CDR1 is SGHRS, CDR2 YFSETQ, per germline. The CDR3 loop reads CASSPGAWGEQYF. The CDR3 nucleotides read TGCGCCAGCAGCCCGGGGGCGTGGGGCGAGCAGTACTTC. Supplemented by reference TRBV5-1 and TRBJ2-7, the full variable domain reads KAGVTQTPRYLIKTRGQQVTLSCSPISGHRSVSWYQQTPGQGLQFLFEYFSETQRNKGNFPGRFSGRQFSNSRSEMNVSTLELGDSALYLCASSPGAWGEQYFGPGTRLTVT.

J is TRBJ1-3 and V is TRBV29-1; unclear D gene. Germline V CDR1 and CDR2: SQVTM, ANQGSEA. Trimming shortened V by 4 bases and J by 0 bases, and 7 bases separated the two germline ends. The CDR3 covers 13 residues. The CDR3 nucleotides read TGCAGCGTTGTATGGTACTCTGGAAACACCATATATTTT. Its translation is CSVVWYSGNTIYF.

This rearrangement joins TRBV5-6 to TRBJ2-4, with D possibly TRBD2 on 5 matching bases. The CDR3 is 17 amino acids. Germline V gene lookup returns CDR1 SGHDT and CDR2 YYEEEE. V was clipped by 0 bases and J by 3 bases, with 16 bases between them. The CDR3 nucleotides read TGTGCCAGCAGCTTGGGGAGATTCGCCGACTACAAAAACATTCAGTACTTC. Protein sequence: CASSLGRFADYKNIQYF.

This clonotype was observed at least ten times. The genes are TRBV20-1 and TRBJ2-5; TRBD1 matches 8 bases. Germline V gives CDR1 DFQATT, CDR2 SNEGSKA (reference sequence). V lost 6 bases to trimming and J lost 3 bases; unmatched junction nucleotides: 12. This CDR3 comprises 15 residues. The CDR3 is CSAKRRGRVEETQYF. CDR3 coding DNA: TGCAGTGCAAAACGCAGGGGGCGGGTGGAAGAGACCCAGTACTTC.